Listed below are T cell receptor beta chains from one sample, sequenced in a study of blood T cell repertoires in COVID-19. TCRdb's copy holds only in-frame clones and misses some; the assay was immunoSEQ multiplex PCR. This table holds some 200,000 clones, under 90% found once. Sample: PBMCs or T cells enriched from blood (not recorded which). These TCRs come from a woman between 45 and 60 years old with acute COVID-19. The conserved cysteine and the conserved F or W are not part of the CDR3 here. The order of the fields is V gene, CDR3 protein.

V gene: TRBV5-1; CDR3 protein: ASSPGSTNTGELF
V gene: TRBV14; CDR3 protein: ASSPRTGGETQY
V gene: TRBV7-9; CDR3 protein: ASSFNYEQY
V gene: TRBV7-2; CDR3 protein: ASSGRDRAQETQY
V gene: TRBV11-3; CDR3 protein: ASSLDSQQVSPLH
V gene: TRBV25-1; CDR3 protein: ASSEYGAGAEKLF
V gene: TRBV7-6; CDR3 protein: ASSLLGGIDEQY
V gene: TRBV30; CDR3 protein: AWSVGQGEVGQY
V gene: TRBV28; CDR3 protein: ASSIIPGQGVPGNTIY
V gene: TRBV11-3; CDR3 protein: ASSPGGVFTGAF
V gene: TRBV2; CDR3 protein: ASSRQGYGYT
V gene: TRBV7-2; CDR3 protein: ASSRTSGSDSEQF
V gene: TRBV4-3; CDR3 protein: ASSQERSSGGGNIQY
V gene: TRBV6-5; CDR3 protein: ASKILAGSYNEQF
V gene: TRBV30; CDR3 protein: AFYRTEAF
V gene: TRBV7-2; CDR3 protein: ARPTPGNTGELF
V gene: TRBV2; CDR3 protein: ASSYGSGSDTQY
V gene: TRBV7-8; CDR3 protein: ASSSQGASYGYT
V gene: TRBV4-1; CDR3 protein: ASSQDLSTGRNSPLH
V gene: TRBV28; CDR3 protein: ASRKRDSFFMRTDTQY
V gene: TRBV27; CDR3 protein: ASSLTPVGSNTDTQY
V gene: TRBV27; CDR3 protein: ASSILAGGPQEY
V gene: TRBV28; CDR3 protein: ASSSRQGGATDTQY
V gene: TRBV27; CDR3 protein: ASSPGLGSARQY
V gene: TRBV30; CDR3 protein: AYPPKDITGELF
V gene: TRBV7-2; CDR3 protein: ASSLAGTSETQY
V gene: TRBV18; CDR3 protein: ASSRAQTAYGEKLF
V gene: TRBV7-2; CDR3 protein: ASSKDSRREQY
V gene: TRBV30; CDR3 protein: AWSLLGGIAYNEQF
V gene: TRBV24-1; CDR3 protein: ATSDGLAGGDTGELF
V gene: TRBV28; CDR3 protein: ASRRDRGTKGNTEAF
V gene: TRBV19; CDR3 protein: ASSIQGANYGYT
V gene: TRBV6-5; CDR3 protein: ASSPGDSNQPQH
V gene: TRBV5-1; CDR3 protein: ASSLAEQGTNYGYT
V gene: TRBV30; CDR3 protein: AWSFQGEKLF
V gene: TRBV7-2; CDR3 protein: ASSQPGQGAAGGYT
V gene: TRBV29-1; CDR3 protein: SVEDRNRGGNTIY
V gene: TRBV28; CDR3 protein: ASRLRGGRTEAF
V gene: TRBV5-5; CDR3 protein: ASSPAPDRDNSPLH
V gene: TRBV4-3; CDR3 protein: ASSQDHTKNTGELF
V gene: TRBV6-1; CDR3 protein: ASSEALAGAIQETQY
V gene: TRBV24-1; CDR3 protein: ATSVSQERGGNSPLH
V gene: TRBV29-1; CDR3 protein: SVAGLDVTQY
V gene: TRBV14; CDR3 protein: ASSQDGLAGVNEQF
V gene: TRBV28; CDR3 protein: ASREVGMNTEAF